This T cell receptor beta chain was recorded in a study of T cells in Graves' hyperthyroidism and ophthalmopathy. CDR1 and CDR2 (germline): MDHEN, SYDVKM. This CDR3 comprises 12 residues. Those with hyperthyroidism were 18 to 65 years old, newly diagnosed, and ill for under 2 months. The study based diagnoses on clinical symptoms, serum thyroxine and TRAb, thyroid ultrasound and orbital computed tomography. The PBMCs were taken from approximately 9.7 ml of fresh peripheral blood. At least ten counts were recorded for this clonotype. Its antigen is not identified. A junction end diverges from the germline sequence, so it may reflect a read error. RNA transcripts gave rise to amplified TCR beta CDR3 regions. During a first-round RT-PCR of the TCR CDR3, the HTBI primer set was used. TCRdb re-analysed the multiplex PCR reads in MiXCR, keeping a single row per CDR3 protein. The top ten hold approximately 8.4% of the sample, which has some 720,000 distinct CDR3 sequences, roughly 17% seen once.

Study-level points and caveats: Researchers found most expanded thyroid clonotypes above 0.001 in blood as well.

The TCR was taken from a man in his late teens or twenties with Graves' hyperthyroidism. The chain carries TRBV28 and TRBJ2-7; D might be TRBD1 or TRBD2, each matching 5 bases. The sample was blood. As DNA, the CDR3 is TGTGCCACTTCGGGGCAGACCTACGAGCAGTGCTTC. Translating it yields CATSGQTYEQCF.